These T cell receptor beta chains were read from a single sample in a study of T cell responses to AZD1222 COVID-19 vaccine. The repertoire was sequenced with immunoSEQ multiplex PCR; TCRdb's copy has only in-frame clones and lacks some. This repertoire shows under 60,000 clones, 89% found once; its top ten account for approximately 5%. The sample consisted of peripheral blood, taken 28 days after the second AZD1222 dose. The receptors were gathered from an adult who received the AZD1222 COVID-19 vaccine. Both conserved end residues are part of each CDR3. Fields, in order: V gene, J gene, clone size, D gene, CDR3 protein, CDR3 DNA. D genes are given only for firm matches. Size tells how often a clone was seen (once, few, many) or the class of an expanded clone, and some rows leave it out.

V gene: TRBV27
J gene: TRBJ1-4
clone size: .
D gene: TRBD1
CDR3 protein: CASGGGQINEKLFF
CDR3 DNA: TGTGCCAGCGGCGGGGGACAGATTAATGAAAAACTGTTTTTT

V gene: TRBV5-1
J gene: TRBJ2-2
clone size: .
D gene: .
CDR3 protein: CASSLGQNTGELFF
CDR3 DNA: TGCGCCAGCAGCTTGGGGCAGAACACCGGGGAGCTGTTTTTT

V gene: TRBV6-5
J gene: TRBJ1-1
clone size: .
D gene: .
CDR3 protein: CASSYLITRNTEAFF
CDR3 DNA: TGTGCCAGCAGTTACCTCATTACAAGGAACACTGAAGCTTTCTTT

V gene: TRBV4-1
J gene: TRBJ2-2
clone size: .
D gene: .
CDR3 protein: CASTRGTRDTGELFF
CDR3 DNA: TGCGCCAGCACCCGGGGGACCCGGGACACCGGGGAGCTGTTTTTT

V gene: TRBV6-5
J gene: TRBJ2-1
clone size: .
D gene: .
CDR3 protein: CASSSQVEQFF
CDR3 DNA: TGTGCCAGCAGTTCCCAGGTGGAGCAGTTCTTC

V gene: TRBV4-2
J gene: TRBJ1-4
clone size: once
D gene: .
CDR3 protein: CASSQATYEKLFF
CDR3 DNA: TGTGCCAGCAGCCAAGCGACATACGAAAAACTGTTTTTT

V gene: TRBV4-1
J gene: TRBJ1-2
clone size: .
D gene: .
CDR3 protein: CASSQAAASSNYGYTF
CDR3 DNA: TGCGCCAGCAGCCAAGCGGCGGCCAGTTCTAACTATGGCTACACCTTC

V gene: TRBV7-3
J gene: TRBJ2-3
clone size: .
D gene: TRBD2
CDR3 protein: CASSLIGGAADTQYF
CDR3 DNA: TGTGCCAGCAGCTTAATCGGGGGGGCGGCAGATACGCAGTATTTT

V gene: TRBV4-3
J gene: TRBJ2-1
clone size: .
D gene: .
CDR3 protein: CASSEPGHEQFF
CDR3 DNA: TGCGCCAGCAGCGAACCAGGCCATGAGCAGTTCTTC

V gene: TRBV7-8
J gene: TRBJ1-5
clone size: few
D gene: TRBD1
CDR3 protein: CASSLPGGEQPQHF
CDR3 DNA: TGTGCCAGCAGCTTACCAGGGGGCGAACAGCCCCAGCATTTT

V gene: TRBV2
J gene: TRBJ2-5
clone size: .
D gene: TRBD2
CDR3 protein: CASTREVQETQYF
CDR3 DNA: TGTGCCAGCACGCGGGAGGTCCAAGAGACCCAGTACTTC

V gene: TRBV10-3
J gene: TRBJ2-2
clone size: .
D gene: .
CDR3 protein: CAISETKGTGGELFF
CDR3 DNA: TGTGCCATCAGTGAAACTAAGGGAACGGGCGGGGAGCTGTTTTTT

V gene: TRBV9
J gene: TRBJ2-7
clone size: .
D gene: .
CDR3 protein: CASSVALGSYEQYF
CDR3 DNA: TGTGCCAGCAGCGTAGCTCTGGGCTCCTACGAGCAGTACTTC

V gene: TRBV5-1
J gene: TRBJ2-6
clone size: .
D gene: .
CDR3 protein: CASSLGGAGANVLTF
CDR3 DNA: TGCGCCAGCAGCTTGGGAGGGGCCGGGGCCAACGTCCTGACTTTC

V gene: TRBV5-6
J gene: TRBJ2-5
clone size: .
D gene: TRBD1
CDR3 protein: CASSSYSTGGAGETQYF
CDR3 DNA: TGTGCCAGCAGCTCTTATTCAACAGGGGGCGCGGGGGAGACCCAGTACTTC

V gene: TRBV3-1/TRBV3-2
J gene: TRBJ2-1
clone size: .
D gene: .
CDR3 protein: CASSQGGGLENEQFF
CDR3 DNA: TGTGCCAGCAGCCAAGGGGGTGGTTTGGAGAATGAGCAGTTCTTC

V gene: TRBV2
J gene: TRBJ2-1
clone size: .
D gene: .
CDR3 protein: CASIFDSGNNEQFF
CDR3 DNA: TGTGCCAGCATTTTCGACTCAGGGAACAATGAGCAGTTCTTC

V gene: TRBV11-2
J gene: TRBJ1-1
clone size: .
D gene: .
CDR3 protein: CASSLGVRTEAFF
CDR3 DNA: TGTGCCAGCAGCTTGGGGGTTCGCACTGAAGCTTTCTTT

V gene: TRBV19
J gene: TRBJ2-1
clone size: .
D gene: TRBD2
CDR3 protein: CASSVTHGGAYNEQFF
CDR3 DNA: TGTGCCAGTAGTGTAACGCACGGGGGGGCGTACAATGAGCAGTTCTTC

V gene: TRBV19
J gene: TRBJ2-3
clone size: .
D gene: .
CDR3 protein: CASSIKNRDGGTDTQYF
CDR3 DNA: TGTGCCAGTAGCATCAAAAACAGGGACGGCGGCACAGATACGCAGTATTTT

V gene: TRBV19
J gene: TRBJ2-1
clone size: .
D gene: TRBD2
CDR3 protein: CASSIALAAAYNEQFF
CDR3 DNA: TGTGCCAGTAGTATAGCACTAGCGGCAGCCTACAATGAGCAGTTCTTC

V gene: TRBV6-1
J gene: TRBJ2-7
clone size: .
D gene: .
CDR3 protein: CASSDRWRGTVSYEQYF
CDR3 DNA: TGTGCCAGCAGTGATCGGTGGAGGGGTACGGTCTCCTACGAGCAGTACTTC

V gene: TRBV15
J gene: TRBJ2-4
clone size: .
D gene: TRBD1
CDR3 protein: CATSRDQDRGRENIQYF
CDR3 DNA: TGTGCCACCAGCAGAGATCAGGACAGGGGGAGGGAAAACATTCAGTACTTC

V gene: TRBV7-6
J gene: TRBJ2-3
clone size: .
D gene: TRBD2
CDR3 protein: CASSLRNLAGVDTQYF
CDR3 DNA: TGTGCCAGCAGCCTAAGGAACCTAGCGGGAGTTGATACGCAGTATTTT

V gene: TRBV6-5
J gene: TRBJ2-1
clone size: .
D gene: .
CDR3 protein: CASRASRSYNEQFF
CDR3 DNA: TGTGCCAGCAGAGCTAGCCGGTCCTACAATGAGCAGTTCTTC

V gene: TRBV5-6
J gene: TRBJ1-1
clone size: .
D gene: .
CDR3 protein: CASSLALTHMNTEAFF
CDR3 DNA: TGTGCCAGCAGCTTGGCCCTGACACACATGAACACTGAAGCTTTCTTT

V gene: TRBV10-3
J gene: TRBJ1-5
clone size: .
D gene: .
CDR3 protein: CAISDAGGEQPQHF
CDR3 DNA: TGTGCCATCAGTGATGCAGGTGGGGAGCAGCCCCAGCATTTT

V gene: TRBV5-1
J gene: TRBJ1-2
clone size: .
D gene: .
CDR3 protein: CASSLGRPGGTF
CDR3 DNA: TGCGCCAGCAGCTTGGGACGCCCCGGGGGGACCTTC

V gene: TRBV5-1
J gene: TRBJ1-5
clone size: .
D gene: .
CDR3 protein: CASSLRGDGNQPQHF
CDR3 DNA: TGCGCCAGCAGCTTGCGCGGGGACGGTAATCAGCCCCAGCATTTT

V gene: TRBV10-3
J gene: TRBJ2-1
clone size: .
D gene: TRBD2
CDR3 protein: CAISDEREGHNEQFF
CDR3 DNA: TGTGCCATCAGTGATGAGCGGGAGGGCCATAATGAGCAGTTCTTC

V gene: TRBV24-1
J gene: TRBJ2-5
clone size: .
D gene: TRBD2
CDR3 protein: CATSPVPGLADKETQYF
CDR3 DNA: TGTGCCACCAGTCCAGTACCGGGACTAGCTGACAAAGAGACCCAGTACTTC

V gene: TRBV28
J gene: TRBJ1-1
clone size: .
D gene: .
CDR3 protein: CASSWGLQGLNTEAFF
CDR3 DNA: TGTGCCAGCAGCTGGGGACTACAGGGCCTGAACACTGAAGCTTTCTTT

V gene: TRBV6-1
J gene: TRBJ1-3
clone size: .
D gene: .
CDR3 protein: CASSDPAGGNTIYF
CDR3 DNA: TGTGCCAGCAGTGACCCGGCTGGTGGAAACACCATATATTTT

V gene: TRBV19
J gene: TRBJ2-7
clone size: once
D gene: .
CDR3 protein: CASNGQGGYEQYF
CDR3 DNA: TGTGCCAGTAATGGCCAGGGTGGCTACGAGCAGTACTTC

V gene: TRBV4-1
J gene: TRBJ1-4
clone size: .
D gene: .
CDR3 protein: CASSQEVGLPNEKLFF
CDR3 DNA: TGCGCCAGCAGCCAAGAGGTGGGGTTGCCTAATGAAAAACTGTTTTTT

V gene: TRBV11-3
J gene: TRBJ1-3
clone size: .
D gene: .
CDR3 protein: CASSTTPGNTIYF
CDR3 DNA: TGTGCCAGCAGCACCACCCCAGGAAACACCATATATTTT

V gene: TRBV2
J gene: TRBJ2-7
clone size: .
D gene: .
CDR3 protein: CASTSVDYEQYF
CDR3 DNA: TGTGCCAGCACGTCGGTCGACTACGAGCAGTACTTC

V gene: TRBV27
J gene: TRBJ1-2
clone size: .
D gene: TRBD1
CDR3 protein: CASSSQGASLVYGYTF
CDR3 DNA: TGTGCCAGCAGTTCACAGGGGGCGTCTCTGGTCTATGGCTACACCTTC

V gene: TRBV18
J gene: TRBJ2-1
clone size: .
D gene: TRBD2
CDR3 protein: CASSPSLASGGYNEQFF
CDR3 DNA: TGTGCCAGCTCACCATCCCTGGCTAGCGGGGGCTACAATGAGCAGTTCTTC

V gene: TRBV27
J gene: TRBJ2-2
clone size: .
D gene: .
CDR3 protein: CASSLLGELFF
CDR3 DNA: TGTGCCAGCAGTTTATTGGGGGAGCTGTTTTTT

V gene: TRBV12-3/TRBV12-4
J gene: TRBJ2-3
clone size: .
D gene: .
CDR3 protein: CASSLEWSDTQYF
CDR3 DNA: TGTGCCAGCAGTTTAGAGTGGTCGGACACGCAGTATTTT

V gene: TRBV6-5
J gene: TRBJ1-1
clone size: .
D gene: TRBD1
CDR3 protein: CASSTTGKNTEAFF
CDR3 DNA: TGTGCCAGCAGCACGACAGGGAAGAACACTGAAGCTTTCTTT

V gene: TRBV5-6
J gene: TRBJ2-5
clone size: .
D gene: TRBD1
CDR3 protein: CASSLGTGGLQETQYF
CDR3 DNA: TGTGCCAGCAGCCTCGGGACAGGGGGACTCCAAGAGACCCAGTACTTC

V gene: TRBV9
J gene: TRBJ1-5
clone size: .
D gene: .
CDR3 protein: CASSPASEDSNQPQHF
CDR3 DNA: TGTGCCAGCAGCCCAGCGAGCGAAGATAGCAATCAGCCCCAGCATTTT

V gene: TRBV6-1
J gene: TRBJ1-2
clone size: .
D gene: TRBD1
CDR3 protein: CASSEVQGAIAYGYTF
CDR3 DNA: TGTGCCAGCAGTGAAGTTCAGGGGGCTATCGCTTATGGCTACACCTTC

V gene: TRBV7-9
J gene: TRBJ1-4
clone size: .
D gene: .
CDR3 protein: CASSSPRYGIGEKLFF
CDR3 DNA: TGTGCCAGCAGCTCCCCCAGGTACGGGATAGGTGAAAAACTGTTTTTT

V gene: TRBV6-5
J gene: TRBJ1-2
clone size: .
D gene: .
CDR3 protein: CASSYSGSSGYTF
CDR3 DNA: TGTGCCAGCAGTTACTCGGGGAGTAGTGGCTACACCTTC

V gene: TRBV5-5
J gene: TRBJ1-2
clone size: .
D gene: .
CDR3 protein: CASSLWGNYGYTF
CDR3 DNA: TGTGCCAGCAGCTTATGGGGGAACTATGGCTACACCTTC

V gene: TRBV21-1
J gene: TRBJ1-2
clone size: .
D gene: .
CDR3 protein: CASTNRGEGGYGYTF
CDR3 DNA: TGTGCCAGCACCAACCGAGGAGAAGGAGGCTATGGCTACACCTTC

V gene: TRBV7-9
J gene: TRBJ2-1
clone size: .
D gene: TRBD2
CDR3 protein: CASSPLREGRDEQFF
CDR3 DNA: TGTGCCAGCAGCCCCCTTCGGGAGGGCCGAGATGAGCAGTTCTTC

V gene: TRBV5-8
J gene: TRBJ2-3
clone size: .
D gene: .
CDR3 protein: CASSSKADTQYF
CDR3 DNA: TGTGCCAGCAGCTCGAAGGCAGATACGCAGTATTTT

V gene: TRBV19
J gene: TRBJ2-1
clone size: once
D gene: .
CDR3 protein: CAVAVVDQWNNEQFF
CDR3 DNA: TGTGCCGTTGCGGTAGTGGACCAATGGAACAATGAGCAGTTCTTC

V gene: TRBV7-8
J gene: TRBJ2-7
clone size: .
D gene: TRBD2
CDR3 protein: CASSLSSGGSYEQYF
CDR3 DNA: TGTGCCAGCAGCTTAAGTAGCGGGGGCTCCTACGAGCAGTACTTC

V gene: TRBV28
J gene: TRBJ1-4
clone size: .
D gene: .
CDR3 protein: CASSFGSNNEKLFF
CDR3 DNA: TGTGCCAGCAGTTTTGGCAGTAATAATGAAAAACTGTTTTTT

V gene: TRBV27
J gene: TRBJ2-7
clone size: .
D gene: .
CDR3 protein: CASSFSDPRSYEQYF
CDR3 DNA: TGTGCCAGCAGTTTTTCGGACCCCAGGTCCTACGAGCAGTACTTC

V gene: TRBV14
J gene: TRBJ2-7
clone size: .
D gene: .
CDR3 protein: CASSQRSPGNEQYF
CDR3 DNA: TGTGCCAGCAGCCAAAGATCGCCCGGGAACGAGCAGTACTTC